This T cell receptor beta chain originates from a study of cytomegalovirus exposure and HLA in healthy donors. Study observations and caveats: Later analysis reportedly placed an Asian-associated ancestry cluster below the roughly 700-donor mean in N-insertions. The authors judged a highly shared variant cluster likely a sequencing artifact.

On this clone itself: Its antigen remains unidentified.

A multiplex PCR was run with 60 Vbeta primers and 13 Jbeta primers. TCRdb's table, derived via immunoSEQ multiplex PCR, lists solely in-frame clones and lacks some. This table has about 110,000 clones, about 80% appearing once. Trimming cost V 2 bases and J 5 bases; bases outside gene matches: 7. The CDR3 spans 15 residues. In germline, CDR1 is SGHTA, CDR2 FQGNSA. The V gene is TRBV7-2, the J gene TRBJ2-7; 9 positions agree with TRBD2. Source material: PBMCs. This clonotype was sampled from a woman aged 18-29 years in good health and CMV-seropositive. In DNA form, the CDR3 reads TGTGCCAGCAGCTTACTGAGCGGGAGGTCCCACGAGCAGTACTTC. Translating it yields CASSLLSGRSHEQYF.